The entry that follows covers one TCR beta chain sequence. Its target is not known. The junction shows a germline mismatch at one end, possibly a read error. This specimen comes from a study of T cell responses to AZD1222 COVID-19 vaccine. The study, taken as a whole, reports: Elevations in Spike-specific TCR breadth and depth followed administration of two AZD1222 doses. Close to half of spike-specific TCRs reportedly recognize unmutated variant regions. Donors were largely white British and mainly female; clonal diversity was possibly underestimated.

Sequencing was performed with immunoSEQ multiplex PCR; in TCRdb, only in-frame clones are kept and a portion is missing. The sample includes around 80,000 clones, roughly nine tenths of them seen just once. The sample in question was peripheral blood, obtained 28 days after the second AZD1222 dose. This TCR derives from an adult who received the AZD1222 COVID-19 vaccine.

The DNA for the CDR3 is TGTGCCACCCACCAACAGGGGGATAAATCACCCCTCCACTTT. This gives the protein CATHQQGDKSPLHF. This sequence joins TRBV24-1 and TRBJ1-6; the match to TRBD1 covers 8 bases. Germline V gene sequence: CDR1 KGHDR, CDR2 SFDVKD. The CDR3 is 14 amino acids.